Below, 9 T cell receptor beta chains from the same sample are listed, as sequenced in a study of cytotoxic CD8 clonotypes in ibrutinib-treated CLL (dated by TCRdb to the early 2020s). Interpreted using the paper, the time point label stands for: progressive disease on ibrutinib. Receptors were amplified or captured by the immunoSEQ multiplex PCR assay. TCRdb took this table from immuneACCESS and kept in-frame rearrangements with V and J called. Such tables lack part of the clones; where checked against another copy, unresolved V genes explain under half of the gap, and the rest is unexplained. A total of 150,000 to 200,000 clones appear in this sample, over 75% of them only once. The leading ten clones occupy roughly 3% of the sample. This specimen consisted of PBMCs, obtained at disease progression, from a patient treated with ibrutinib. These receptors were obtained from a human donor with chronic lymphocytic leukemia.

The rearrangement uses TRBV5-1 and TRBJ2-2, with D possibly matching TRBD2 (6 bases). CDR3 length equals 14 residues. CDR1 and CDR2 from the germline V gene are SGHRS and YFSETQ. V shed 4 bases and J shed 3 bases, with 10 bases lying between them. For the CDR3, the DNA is TGCGCCAGCAGCAGGACTACCTACACCGGGGAGCTGTTTTTT. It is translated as CASSRTTYTGELFF.

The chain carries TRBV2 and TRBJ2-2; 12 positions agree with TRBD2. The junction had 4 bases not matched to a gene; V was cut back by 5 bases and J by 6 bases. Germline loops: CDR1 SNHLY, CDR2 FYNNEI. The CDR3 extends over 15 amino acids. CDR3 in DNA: TGTGCCAGCAGTTGGACTAGCGGGGCCCCCGGGGAGCTGTTTTTT. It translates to CASSWTSGAPGELFF.

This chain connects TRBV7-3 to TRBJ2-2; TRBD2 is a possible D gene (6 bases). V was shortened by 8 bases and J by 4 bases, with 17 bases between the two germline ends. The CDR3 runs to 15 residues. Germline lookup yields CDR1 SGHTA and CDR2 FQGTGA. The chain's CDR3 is CASSLGGPPTGELFF. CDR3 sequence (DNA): TGTGCCAGCTCTCTCGGAGGGCCGCCCACCGGGGAGCTGTTTTTT.

CDR3 coding DNA: TGTGCCAGCAGCTTAGACGGCCCCTATGGCTACACCTTC. This sequence encodes CASSLDGPYGYTF. The V gene is TRBV7-2, the J gene TRBJ1-2, with D uncertain. V lost 1 base, J lost 4 bases, and 7 bases lay in between. This CDR3 is 13 amino acids long. Germline-derived CDR1 and CDR2 are SGHTA and FQGNSA.

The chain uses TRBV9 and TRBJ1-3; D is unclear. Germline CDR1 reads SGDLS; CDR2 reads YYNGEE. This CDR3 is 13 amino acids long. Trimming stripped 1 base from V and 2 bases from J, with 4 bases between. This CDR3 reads CASSVTTGNTIYF. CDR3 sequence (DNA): TGTGCCAGCAGCGTAACAACTGGAAACACCATATATTTT.

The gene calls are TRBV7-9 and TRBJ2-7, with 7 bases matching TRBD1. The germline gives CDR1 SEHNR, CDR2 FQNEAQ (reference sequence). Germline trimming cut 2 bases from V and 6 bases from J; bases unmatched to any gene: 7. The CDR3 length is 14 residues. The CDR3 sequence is CASSLTGVSSEQYF. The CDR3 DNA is TGTGCCAGCAGCTTAACAGGGGTTAGCAGCGAGCAGTACTTC.

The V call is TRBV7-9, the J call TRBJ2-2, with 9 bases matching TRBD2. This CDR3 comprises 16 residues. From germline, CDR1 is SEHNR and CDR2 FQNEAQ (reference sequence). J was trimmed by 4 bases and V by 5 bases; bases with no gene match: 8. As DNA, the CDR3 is TGTGCCAGCAGCGCTCAGACTAGCGGAGTCACCGGGGAGCTGTTTTTT. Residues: CASSAQTSGVTGELFF.

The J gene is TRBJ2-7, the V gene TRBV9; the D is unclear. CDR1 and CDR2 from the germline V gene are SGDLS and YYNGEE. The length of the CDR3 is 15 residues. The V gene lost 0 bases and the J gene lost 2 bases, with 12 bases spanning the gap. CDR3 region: CASSVAEWGTYEQYF. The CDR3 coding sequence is TGTGCCAGCAGCGTAGCGGAATGGGGAACCTACGAGCAGTACTTC.

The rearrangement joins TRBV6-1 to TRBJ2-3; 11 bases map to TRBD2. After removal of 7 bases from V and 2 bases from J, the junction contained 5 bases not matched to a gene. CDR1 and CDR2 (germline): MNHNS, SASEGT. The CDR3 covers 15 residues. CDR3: CASIPLAGATDTQYF. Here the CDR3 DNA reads TGTGCCAGCATCCCACTAGCGGGAGCCACAGATACGCAGTATTTT.